One T cell receptor (beta chain) is described in this entry. These data belong to a study of control samples from healthy donors and cancer patients. The CDR3 has 14 amino acids. Germline-derived CDR1 and CDR2 are SGHRS and YFSETQ. With 1 base removed from V and 2 bases from J, the gap between germline ends came to 9 bases. Profiling relied on immunoSEQ multiplex PCR, and the TCRdb table lists in-frame clones only, not all of them. The repertoire consists of fewer than 90,000 clones, with about 88% occurring once and the leading ten covering 5.7%. The TCR comes from a woman between 50 and 59 years old in good health. This chain joins TRBV5-1 and TRBJ1-2; D not resolved. The source material was blood. DNA for the CDR3: TGCGCCAGCAGCTTGAGCGGGTCAAACTATGGCTACACCTTC. Translating gives CASSLSGSNYGYTF.